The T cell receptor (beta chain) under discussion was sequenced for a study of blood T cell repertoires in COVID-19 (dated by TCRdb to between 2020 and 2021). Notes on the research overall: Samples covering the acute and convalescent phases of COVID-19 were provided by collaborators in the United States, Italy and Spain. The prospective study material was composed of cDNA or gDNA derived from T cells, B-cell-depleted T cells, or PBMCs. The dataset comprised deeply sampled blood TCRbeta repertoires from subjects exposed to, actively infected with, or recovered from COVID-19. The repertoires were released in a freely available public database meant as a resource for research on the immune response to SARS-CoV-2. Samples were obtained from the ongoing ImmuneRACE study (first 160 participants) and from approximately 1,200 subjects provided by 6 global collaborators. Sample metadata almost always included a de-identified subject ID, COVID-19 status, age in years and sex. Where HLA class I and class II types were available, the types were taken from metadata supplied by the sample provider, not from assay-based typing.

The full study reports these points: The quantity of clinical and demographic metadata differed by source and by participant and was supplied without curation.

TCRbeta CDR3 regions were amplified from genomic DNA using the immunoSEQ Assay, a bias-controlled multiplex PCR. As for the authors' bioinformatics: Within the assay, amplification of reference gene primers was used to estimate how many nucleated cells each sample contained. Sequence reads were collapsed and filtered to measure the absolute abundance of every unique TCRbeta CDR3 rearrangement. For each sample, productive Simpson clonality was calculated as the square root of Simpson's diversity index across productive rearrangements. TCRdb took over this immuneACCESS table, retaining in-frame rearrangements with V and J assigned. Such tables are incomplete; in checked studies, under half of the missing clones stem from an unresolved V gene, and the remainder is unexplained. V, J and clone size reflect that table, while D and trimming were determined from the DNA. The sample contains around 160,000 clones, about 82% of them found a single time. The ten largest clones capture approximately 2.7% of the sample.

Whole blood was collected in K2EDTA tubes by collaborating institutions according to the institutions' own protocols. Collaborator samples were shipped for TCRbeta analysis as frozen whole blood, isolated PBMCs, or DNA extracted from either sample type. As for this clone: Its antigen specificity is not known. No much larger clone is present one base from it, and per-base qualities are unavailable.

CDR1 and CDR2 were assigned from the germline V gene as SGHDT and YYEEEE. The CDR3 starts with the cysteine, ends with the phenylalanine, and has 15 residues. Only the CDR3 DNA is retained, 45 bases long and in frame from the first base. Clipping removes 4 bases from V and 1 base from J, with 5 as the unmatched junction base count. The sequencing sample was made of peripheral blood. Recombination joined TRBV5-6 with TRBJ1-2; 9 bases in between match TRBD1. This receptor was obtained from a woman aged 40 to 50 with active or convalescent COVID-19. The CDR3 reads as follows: CASSITGQGNYGYTF. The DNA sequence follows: TGTGCCAGCAGCATAACGGGACAGGGTAACTATGGCTACACCTTC.